The 19 T cell receptor beta chains given below trace back to one sample, sequenced in a study of T-cell reconstitution after alpha-beta-depleted transplantation in children. Researchers prepared the TCRbeta library using unique molecular identifiers, the study reports. A single record per CDR3 protein comes from TCRdb applying MiXCR to the PCR reads. The repertoire holds hundreds of thousands of distinct CDR3 sequences, with less than 15% as singletons. This specimen was PBMCs, taken from the stem cell graft. The receptors here all came from a human donor who donated a stem cell graft to a child with Fanconi anemia.

The rearrangement links TRBV6-1 to TRBJ1-5; TRBD1 matches 9 bases. Germline V lookup: CDR1 MNHNS, CDR2 SASEGT. This CDR3 spans 15 amino acids. The ends lost 8 bases at V and 4 bases at J; junction bases unmatched: 9. CDR3 DNA: TGTGCCAGCGAACTGGACAGGGGACCAAATCAGCCCCAGCATTTT. This sequence encodes CASELDRGPNQPQHF.

This clonotype was recorded at least ten times. The rearrangement joins TRBV10-3 to TRBJ2-2, with 10 bases that match TRBD1. Trimming cost V 4 bases and J 6 bases; bases outside gene matches: 2. The CDR3 covers 14 residues. The germline V gene has CDR1 ENHRY and CDR2 SYGVKD. The CDR3 DNA reads TGTGCCATCAGTGTTGGGACAGGGGCCGGGGAGCTGTTTTTT. It translates to CAISVGTGAGELFF.

Only a few counts were recorded for this clonotype. The chain has TRBV28 and TRBJ1-6, with D possibly being TRBD1 (5 bases). V was pared by 5 bases and J by 11 bases, with 22 bases between. CDR3 length equals 16 residues. Germline-derived CDR1 and CDR2 are MDHEN and SYDVKM. The CDR3 sequence is CASSRAGASGGPPLHF. CDR3 nucleotides: TGTGCCAGCAGTCGCGCCGGGGCCTCCGGGGGACCACCCCTCCACTTT.

V usage is TRBV20-1 and J usage is TRBJ1-1, with 9 bases that match TRBD1. The CDR3 has 13 amino acids. The germline V gene has CDR1 DFQATT and CDR2 SNEGSKA (reference sequence). After removal of 3 bases from V and 1 base from J, the junction contained 0 bases not matched to a gene. For the CDR3, the DNA is TGCAGTGCTAGGGACAGGGGGAACACTGAAGCTTTCTTT. Translated: CSARDRGNTEAFF.

This clonotype occurred many times. One junction end does not reproduce the germline sequence, and a read error may be involved. CDR3 nucleotide sequence: TGTGCTAGCAGTTCTCCAGAGAACACCGGGGAGCTGTTTTTT. Its translation is CASSSPENTGELFF. V and J are TRBV7-7 and TRBJ2-2; no firm D call. The V gene's germline CDR1 is SSHAT and CDR2 FNYEAQ (reference sequence). CDR3 length: 14 amino acids. The whole variable domain, filled in from reference TRBV7-7 and TRBJ2-2, reads GAGVSQSPRYKVTKRGQDVTLRCDPISSHATLYWYQQALGQGPEFLTYFNYEAQPDKSGLPSDRFSAERPEGSISTLTIQRTEQRDSAMYRCASSSPENTGELFFGEGSRLTVL.

Many counts were recorded for this clonotype. The chain uses TRBV29-1 and TRBJ2-3; perhaps TRBD2 as D (6 bases). Deletions cut 1 base from V and 6 bases from J, with 14 bases between. CDR1 is SQVTM and CDR2 is ANQGSEA in the germline V gene. The CDR3 has 14 residues. The CDR3 nucleotides read TGCAGCGTTGAAGCCAGTTCACGGGGGGATACGCAGTATTTT. It codes for CSVEASSRGDTQYF.

This clonotype was observed once. A much more abundant neighbour one base away suggests this may be a read error. The V gene is TRBV7-2, the J gene TRBJ2-4; D is uncertain. Looked up from germline, CDR1 is SGHTA and CDR2 is FQGNSA. Trimming shortened V by 7 bases and J by 3 bases, and 13 bases separated the two germline ends. The CDR3 has 14 amino acids. The CDR3 loop is CASTFLRNKNIQYF. In nucleotides, the CDR3 is TGTGCCAGCACCTTCCTACGGAACAAAAACATTCAGTACTTC.

This clonotype was counted many times. CDR3 loop: CASSLKQGKADTQYF. The CDR3 DNA follows: TGTGCCAGCAGCTTAAAACAGGGTAAAGCAGATACGCAGTATTTT. V gene TRBV5-6 combines with J gene TRBJ2-3; TRBD1 is a possible D gene (6 bases). V was trimmed by 2 bases and J by 4 bases, leaving 14 bases between them. There are 15 residues in the CDR3. Per germline, CDR1 SGHDT and CDR2 YYEEEE.

This clonotype came up a few times. The chain recombines TRBV5-4 with TRBJ2-3; TRBD2 matches at 13 bases. The CDR3 length is 16 residues. With V trimmed by 4 bases and J by 2 bases, 4 bases remained unmatched. Germline CDR1 SGHNT, CDR2 YYREEE (reference sequence). The CDR3 loop reads CASSVGLAGATDTQYF. CDR3 in DNA: TGTGCCAGCAGCGTCGGACTAGCGGGGGCCACAGATACGCAGTATTTT.

This clonotype has more than one count but fewer than ten. The chain recombines TRBV29-1 with TRBJ1-1, with TRBD1 identical over 10 bases. CDR1 and CDR2 from the germline V gene are SQVTM and ANQGSEA. The CDR3 covers 13 residues. Trimming took 6 bases from V and 4 from J; bases not matched to a gene: 5. CDR3 in amino acids: CSVAGTGATEAFF. CDR3 DNA sequence: TGCAGCGTCGCCGGGACAGGGGCCACTGAAGCTTTCTTT.

This clonotype was counted a few times. The chain employs TRBV27 and TRBJ2-1; tentatively, D is TRBD1 (7 bases). Trimming removed 6 bases from V and 8 bases from J, with 20 bases in between. CDR1 MNHEY and CDR2 SMNVEV come from the germline V gene (reference sequence). This CDR3 region has 15 residues. The CDR3: CASRTTPGGSHEQFF. The DNA of the CDR3 is TGTGCCAGCAGAACCACGCCAGGGGGGAGTCATGAGCAGTTCTTC.

The chain links TRBV20-1 to TRBJ1-6; 8 nucleotides line up with TRBD1. Germline lookup yields CDR1 DFQATT and CDR2 SNEGSKA (reference sequence). The V gene end was trimmed by 0 bases and the J gene end by 6 bases; junction bases not matched to a gene: 7. The CDR3 totals 16 residues. This CDR3 reads CSARDHGRGLNSPLHF. In DNA, the CDR3 is TGCAGTGCTAGAGATCATGGCAGGGGGCTTAATTCACCCCTCCACTTT.

This clonotype occurred a few times. The gene calls are TRBV3-1 and TRBJ2-1, with unresolved D. V lost 4 bases and J 7 bases, leaving 11 bases between the germline ends. The CDR3 is made up of 13 amino acids. Germline values: CDR1 LGHDT, CDR2 YNNKEL (reference sequence). CDR3 sequence reads: CASSPSRQNEQFF. The CDR3 DNA reads as TGTGCCAGCAGCCCCTCCCGCCAAAATGAGCAGTTCTTC.

This chain uses TRBV6-2 or TRBV6-3 with TRBJ2-2; 7 positions agree with TRBD1. From germline, CDR1 is MNHEY and CDR2 SVGEGT. With 5 bases clipped from V and 0 bases from J, the junction kept 12 bases outside the gene matches. The CDR3 loop spans 18 amino acids. For the CDR3, the DNA is TGTGCCAGCAGTCTACGACAGGGCAAAAGCACGAACACCGGGGAGCTGTTTTTT. Translation gives CASSLRQGKSTNTGELFF.

This clonotype showed up many times. This chain joins TRBV29-1 and TRBJ2-1; D is tentatively TRBD1 or TRBD2 (5 bases each). Germline loops: CDR1 SQVTM, CDR2 ANQGSEA. The CDR3 totals 16 residues. The V end was cut by 1 base, the J end by 4 bases, with 17 bases between. In DNA form, the CDR3 reads TGCAGCGTTGAAGGGACCGGGACGGAGTTTTACAATGAGCAGTTCTTC. Translated: CSVEGTGTEFYNEQFF.

This clonotype was seen repeatedly, ten times or more. V is TRBV7-2 and J is TRBJ1-5; TRBD1 is a possible D gene (6 bases). Between the trimmed V and J ends, which lost 5 bases and 6 bases, there was a span of 17 bases. The CDR3 sequence is 15 residues long. The germline V gene encodes CDR1 SGHTA and CDR2 FQGNSA. In DNA, the CDR3 is TGTGCCAGCAGCCCCCGTGGGGGGGCGAGTCAGCCCCAGCATTTT. This encodes CASSPRGGASQPQHF. The variable domain in full, with the rest retrieved from reference TRBV7-2 and TRBJ1-5, is GAGVSQSPSNKVTEKGKDVELRCDPISGHTALYWYRQSLGQGLEFLIYFQGNSAPDKSGLPSDRFSAERTGGSVSTLTIQRTQQEDSAVYLCASSPRGGASQPQHFGDGTRLSIL.

The V and J genes are TRBV12-3 or TRBV12-4 and TRBJ1-5; D call uncertain. The ends were cut back, 6 bases at V and 2 bases at J, with 14 bases in the middle. This CDR3 is 15 amino acids long. CDR3 sequence reads: CASSPDGRGNQPQHF. In nucleotides, the CDR3 is TGTGCCAGCAGCCCCGACGGGCGTGGCAATCAGCCCCAGCATTTT.

This chain joins TRBV20-1 and TRBJ1-4, with 7 bases aligning to TRBD1. The CDR3 is made up of 13 amino acids. With 6 bases clipped from V and 0 bases from J, the junction kept 1 base outside the gene matches. CDR1 is DFQATT and CDR2 is SNEGSKA in the germline V gene (reference sequence). The CDR3 is CSAGGATNEKLFF. CDR3 sequence (DNA): TGCAGTGCAGGGGGCGCAACTAATGAAAAACTGTTTTTT.

The chain couples TRBV9 to TRBJ1-1; D possibly corresponds to TRBD1 (5 bases). The germline gives CDR1 SGDLS, CDR2 YYNGEE. This CDR3 spans 16 amino acids. The V and J ends lost 4 bases and 0 bases respectively, with 16 bases between them. The DNA of the CDR3 is TGTGCCAGCAGCCCCCGTGGGGGGTCTATGAACACTGAAGCTTTCTTT. It encodes CASSPRGGSMNTEAFF.